This T cell receptor (beta chain) is from a study of shared clonotypes between healthy human individuals. Germline lookup yields CDR1 SGDLS and CDR2 YYNGEE. This CDR3 is built from 16 residues. V was pared by 4 bases and J by 6 bases, with 22 bases between. The count of this clone is one. Some clones are missing from TCRdb's copy, which holds only in-frame ones; the method was immunoSEQ multiplex PCR. The sample comprises around 600,000 clones, almost 97% of which are singletons, and less than 0.065% rests with the top ten. The source material was naive CD4+ T cells sorted from blood. Subset of the sample: CD45RA+ positively selected. The V and J genes are TRBV9 and TRBJ1-2; D not resolved. The sequence was obtained from a woman aged 25 to 39 in good health. The CDR3 nucleotides are TGTGCCAGCAGCCCCCGGAGAGGGATCCGGTCGGATGGCTACACCTTC. This gives the protein CASSPRRGIRSDGYTF.